This record concerns one T cell receptor beta chain sequence. The sample is drawn from a study of blood T cells in healthy people across ages. Primers used in a second PCR of roughly 7 to 11 cycles were a sample-barcoded 5' primer and a J-beta primer mix. A single record per CDR3 protein comes from TCRdb applying MiXCR to the 5' RACE reads. The sample holds a few hundred thousand distinct CDR3 sequences, around 27% seen once. This CDR3 has 14 amino acids. V was clipped by 3 bases and J by 5 bases; unmatched bases: 8. The germline V gene encodes CDR1 DFQATT and CDR2 SNEGSKA (reference sequence). The source is a woman in her 70s in good health. This chain connects TRBV20-1 to TRBJ2-5; 8 positions match TRBD2. Input material: blood. DNA of the CDR3: TGCAGTGCTAGGGGTAGCGGGAACGGTGAGACCCAGTACTTC. It is translated as CSARGSGNGETQYF.